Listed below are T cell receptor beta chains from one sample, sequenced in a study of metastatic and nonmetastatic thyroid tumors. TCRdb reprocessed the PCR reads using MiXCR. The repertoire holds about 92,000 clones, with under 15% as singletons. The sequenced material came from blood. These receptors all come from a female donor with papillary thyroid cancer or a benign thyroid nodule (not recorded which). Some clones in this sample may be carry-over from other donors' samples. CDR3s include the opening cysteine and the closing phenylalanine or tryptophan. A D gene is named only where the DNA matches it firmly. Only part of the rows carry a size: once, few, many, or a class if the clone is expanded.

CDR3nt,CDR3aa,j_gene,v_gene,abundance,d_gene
TGTGCCAGCAGCTTAGAGGGGACAGGTCGGAATGAAAAACTGTTTTTT,CASSLEGTGRNEKLFF,TRBJ1-4,TRBV7-8,many,TRBD1
TGTGCCAGCATTGGAGCGGGGGGCTCCTACGAGCAGTACTTC,CASIGAGGSYEQYF,TRBJ2-7,TRBV6-1,few,TRBD2
TGTGCCAGCAGCTTGCCCCACTCTGGGGCCAACGTCCTGACTTTC,CASSLPHSGANVLTF,TRBJ2-6,TRBV5-4,few,NA
TGTGCCAGCAGCAAGGGACTAGCCGGACTAGGGAACTACGAGCAGTACTTC,CASSKGLAGLGNYEQYF,TRBJ2-7,TRBV27,few,TRBD2
TGTGCCAGCAGTGAATGGAGCGGGGGGGAAGAGACCCAGTACTTC,CASSEWSGGEETQYF,TRBJ2-5,TRBV2,many,TRBD2
TGTGCCAGCAGCCAAGAGGGAGCTTGGTCCGGCTACACCTTC,CASSQEGAWSGYTF,TRBJ1-2,TRBV3-1,many,NA
TGCGCGGGGTCCGAGGGACAGTCTAACAATGAGCAGTTCTTC,CAGSEGQSNNEQFF,TRBJ2-1,TRBV10-2,many,TRBD1
TGCGCCAGCAGCCAAGTAAGGACTAGCGGGGCCTACGAGCAGTACTTC,CASSQVRTSGAYEQYF,TRBJ2-7,TRBV4-1,many,TRBD2
TGTGCCAGCATGAGCGGGGCTACCTACGAGCAGTACTTC,CASMSGATYEQYF,TRBJ2-7,TRBV2,many,TRBD2
TGCGCCAGCAGCTTGGTGCCGGGGTCCTACAATGAGCAGTTCTTC,CASSLVPGSYNEQFF,TRBJ2-1,TRBV5-1,many,NA
TGCGCCAGCAGCCAGGGTACTAGCGGAATCGGTGGGACCCAGTACTTC,CASSQGTSGIGGTQYF,TRBJ2-5,TRBV5-1,NA,TRBD2
TGTGCCAGCAGCTCCTTGACATACTCCTACGAGCAGTACTTC,CASSSLTYSYEQYF,TRBJ2-7,TRBV6-1,few,NA
TGCGCCAGCAGGACAGGGACAGGGGGTGAGCAGTTCTTC,CASRTGTGGEQFF,TRBJ2-1,TRBV5-1,NA,TRBD1
TGTGCCAGCAGCACAACTAGCGGGAGACATGAGCAGTTCTTC,CASSTTSGRHEQFF,TRBJ2-1,TRBV11-2,many,TRBD2
TGTGCCAGCAGTTTAGATGCGAACACTGAAGCTTTCTTT,CASSLDANTEAFF,TRBJ1-1,TRBV28,many,NA
TGTGCCAGCAGTGATGGCAGCAATCAGCCCCAGCATTTT,CASSDGSNQPQHF,TRBJ1-5,TRBV2,many,NA
TGTGCCAGCAGTTCTCGCTGGTATCAAGAGACCCAGTACTTC,CASSSRWYQETQYF,TRBJ2-5,TRBV28,few,NA
TGTGCCAGCAGTGACAACCTCTTCCGGGACAGTGGGCTCATGGCTTTCTTT,CASSDNLFRDSGLMAFF,TRBJ1-1,TRBV28,few,TRBD1
TGTGCCAGCAGTTTAACCGGGGGACTCGCTTTCGCACCCCTCCACTTT,CASSLTGGLAFAPLHF,TRBJ1-6,TRBV28,many,NA
TGTGCCCTTGGGACCACGAACACCGGGGAGCTGTTTTTT,CALGTTNTGELFF,TRBJ2-2,TRBV7-9,many,NA
TGTGCCTGGAGGGGCGGCGACAGGAGAGAGATTTTCAGATGGGAGACCCAGTACTTC,CAWRGGDRREIFRWETQYF,TRBJ2-5,TRBV30,many,NA
TGCAGTGCTGAGCGGGGGTCGGGCACTGAAGCTTTCTTT,CSAERGSGTEAFF,TRBJ1-1,TRBV20-1,many,NA
TGTGCCAGCACCCCGGACTCTGACAAAAACATTCAGTACTTC,CASTPDSDKNIQYF,TRBJ2-4,TRBV6-2/TRBV6-3,many,NA
TGTGCCTGGAGTGCCCGGTCAGGGCCCCAGCATTTT,CAWSARSGPQHF,TRBJ1-5,TRBV30,many,NA
TGTGCCAGCAGTTATTCGGCAGGAGGGAATAAGCCCCAGCATTTT,CASSYSAGGNKPQHF,TRBJ1-5,TRBV6-9,NA,NA
TGTGCCAGTAGTATGGACTGGAGCTCCTACAATGAGCAGTTCTTC,CASSMDWSSYNEQFF,TRBJ2-1,TRBV19,many,NA
TGCGCCAGCAGTGAGTCAGGACATCACGCAGATACGCAGTATTTT,CASSESGHHADTQYF,TRBJ2-3,TRBV10-1,many,NA
TGTGTCAGCAGCCTGACGGCCAGTAGCAATCAGCCCCAGCATTTT,CVSSLTASSNQPQHF,TRBJ1-5,TRBV11-2,NA,NA
TGCGCCAGCAGCTTGACAGACGTTAATGAAAAACTGTTTTTT,CASSLTDVNEKLFF,TRBJ1-4,TRBV5-1,once,NA
TGCAGTGCAGAGCCGGGACACCAAGAGACCCAGTACTTC,CSAEPGHQETQYF,TRBJ2-5,TRBV20-1,many,NA
TGTGCCAGCAGTGAGTGGGGGTCTAATGAAAAACTGTTTTTT,CASSEWGSNEKLFF,TRBJ1-4,TRBV6-1,many,NA
TGTGCCAGCAGTTTATATTCAGCGGGGGTACCCATAGAGCAGTTCTTC,CASSLYSAGVPIEQFF,TRBJ2-1,TRBV28,many,TRBD2
TGTGCCAGCAGACTAAGGGCAGATGCTGCTGAAGCTTTCTTT,CASRLRADAAEAFF,TRBJ1-1,TRBV13,NA,NA
TGTGCCAGCAGCTTAGATTGGACAGGGGACGAGCAGTACTTC,CASSLDWTGDEQYF,TRBJ2-7,TRBV11-2,many,TRBD1
TGTGCCAGCAGCTCGGACGGGAAAGAGACCCAGTACTTC,CASSSDGKETQYF,TRBJ2-5,TRBV7-9,NA,NA
TGTGCCAGCAGTGTCGTGGGGTACGAGCAGTACTTC,CASSVVGYEQYF,TRBJ2-7,TRBV6-1,NA,NA
TGTGCCAGCAGCTTAGTTAGAGGAGGAGAGCAGTACTTC,CASSLVRGGEQYF,TRBJ2-7,TRBV11-3,NA,NA
TGTGCCAGCAGCCCCGACAGTTTGAGGGAGCAGTACTTC,CASSPDSLREQYF,TRBJ2-7,TRBV7-9,NA,NA
TGTGCCAGCAGCACGGGTCCTAGCGAAACAGATACGCAGTATTTT,CASSTGPSETDTQYF,TRBJ2-3,TRBV9,many,NA
TGTGCCTGGGGAGCGTCGGAGGGAAGGACAGATACGCAGTATTTT,CAWGASEGRTDTQYF,TRBJ2-3,TRBV30,many,NA
TGTGCCAGCAGCCCGGGGACAGGGGTTTATGAGACCCAGTACTTC,CASSPGTGVYETQYF,TRBJ2-5,TRBV6-1,many,TRBD1
TGTGCCAGCAGTTTAGGGGGGCAGCAGCCCCAGCATTTT,CASSLGGQQPQHF,TRBJ1-5,TRBV27,many,NA
TGCAGTGCCGCCGTGCGGGACTCTGACCTCAATGAGCAGTTCTTC,CSAAVRDSDLNEQFF,TRBJ2-1,TRBV20-1,NA,NA